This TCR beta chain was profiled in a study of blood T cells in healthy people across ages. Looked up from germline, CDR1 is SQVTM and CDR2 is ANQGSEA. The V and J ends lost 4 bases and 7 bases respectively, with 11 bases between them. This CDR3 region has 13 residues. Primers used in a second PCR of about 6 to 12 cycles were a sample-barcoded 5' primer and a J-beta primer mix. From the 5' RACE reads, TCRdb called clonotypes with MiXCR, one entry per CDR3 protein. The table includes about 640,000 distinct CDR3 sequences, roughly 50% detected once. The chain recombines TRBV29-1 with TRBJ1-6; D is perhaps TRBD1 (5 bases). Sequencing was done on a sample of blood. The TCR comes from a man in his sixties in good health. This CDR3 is CSVGLGGNSPLHF. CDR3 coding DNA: TGCAGCGTTGGTCTTGGGGGGAATTCACCCCTCCACTTT. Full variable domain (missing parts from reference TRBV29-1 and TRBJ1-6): SAVISQKPSRDICQRGTSLTIQCQVDSQVTMMFWYRQQPGQSLTLIATANQGSEATYESGFVIDKFPISRPNLTFSTLTVSNMSPEDSSIYLCSVGLGGNSPLHFGNGTRLTVT.